This entry lists 16 T cell receptor beta chains sequenced from one sample in a study of preoperative IRX-2 immunotherapy in early breast cancer. This table comes from immunoSEQ multiplex PCR, and its TCRdb copy is limited to in-frame clones, with some not included. The sample shows 90,000 to 100,000 clones, around 86% of them seen only once. The treatment: preoperative locoregional IRX-2 cytokine immunotherapy. The sample was tumor tissue, taken after IRX-2 immunotherapy. All receptors come from a human donor with breast cancer.

The gene calls are TRBV30 and TRBJ1-2; maybe TRBD1 (5 bases). With 0 bases removed from V and 3 bases from J, the gap between germline ends came to 8 bases. This CDR3 is built from 13 residues. Per the germline V gene, CDR1 is GTSNPN and CDR2 is SVGIG (reference sequence). The CDR3 nucleotides read TGTGCCTGGAGTGTAGGGGTTTACTATGGCTACACCTTC. Protein product: CAWSVGVYYGYTF. The complete variable domain, with remaining parts taken from reference TRBV30 and TRBJ1-2, reads SQTIHQWPATLVQPVGSPLSLECTVEGTSNPNLYWYRQAAGRGLQLLFYSVGIGQISSEVPQNLSASRPQDRQFILSSKKLLLSDSGFYLCAWSVGVYYGYTFGSGTRLTVV.

With regard to this clone: Its ends do not fully match the called genes, so a read error is possible. The V gene is TRBV27, the J gene TRBJ1-2; the match to TRBD1 covers 8 bases. This CDR3 region has 16 residues. Germline assignment: CDR1 MNHEY and CDR2 SMNVEV (reference sequence). Here the CDR3 reads CATSDFSGTGSDGYTF. The CDR3 bases are TGTGCCACCAGTGACTTCTCCGGGACAGGATCCGATGGCTACACCTTC.

The gene calls are TRBV28 and TRBJ2-7; unclear D gene. Between the trimmed V and J ends, which lost 5 bases and 3 bases, there was a span of 20 bases. The CDR3 length is 16 residues. Germline CDR1 is MDHEN and CDR2 is SYDVKM. The chain's CDR3 is CASSPSGPTWIYEQYF. CDR3 DNA sequence: TGTGCCAGCAGTCCATCCGGGCCAACCTGGATCTACGAGCAGTACTTC. The whole variable domain, remainder taken from reference TRBV28 and TRBJ2-7, is DVKVTQSSRYLVKRTGEKVFLECVQDMDHENMFWYRQDPGLGLRLIYFSYDVKMKEKGDIPEGYSVSREKKERFSLILESASTNQTSMYLCASSPSGPTWIYEQYFGPGTRLTVT.

The gene calls are TRBV10-2 and TRBJ1-2; D may be TRBD1 (5 bases). The CDR3 length is 15 residues. Trimming took 2 bases from V and 5 from J, leaving 15 bases between them. Germline CDR1 WSHSY, CDR2 SAAADI. CDR3 coding DNA: TGCGCCAGCAGTGAGGGGGACGGCTCTCGGTATGGCTACACCTTC. Its translation is CASSEGDGSRYGYTF.

The chain combines TRBV19 with TRBJ2-6, with D possibly TRBD2 on 6 matching bases. V was pared by 7 bases and J by 3 bases, with 16 bases between. CDR1 is LNHDA, CDR2 SQIVND, per germline (reference sequence). This CDR3 has 16 amino acids. The CDR3 region has the DNA TGTGCCAGTACCCATAGACCGGGGGTTGGGGCCAACGTCCTGACTTTC. It encodes CASTHRPGVGANVLTF.

The rearrangement links TRBV6-8 to TRBJ2-1; TRBD1 agrees at 10 bases. The V gene's germline CDR1 is MNHGY and CDR2 SAAAGT. The ends lost 5 bases at V and 10 bases at J; junction bases unmatched: 11. CDR3 length equals 15 residues. CDR3 sequence: CASSDRGQGSGEQFF. The CDR3 DNA reads as TGTGCCAGCAGTGACCGGGGACAGGGGTCGGGGGAGCAGTTCTTC.

The chain combines TRBV6-9 with TRBJ1-5; possible D gene TRBD1, 5 bases. Trimming stripped 8 bases from V and 3 bases from J, with 14 bases between. CDR1 and CDR2 (germline): MNHGY, SVAAGI. The CDR3 spans 14 residues. The CDR3 nucleotides read TGTGCCAGCCGATCGGGGACGTCCAATCAGCCCCAGCATTTT. As protein: CASRSGTSNQPQHF.

The gene calls are TRBV7-8 and TRBJ1-5; D is undetermined. The CDR3 covers 13 residues. Germline loops: CDR1 SGHVS, CDR2 FQNEAQ. V was pared by 6 bases and J by 1 base, with 7 bases between. The CDR3 protein is CASRAGSNQPQHF. The CDR3, as DNA: TGTGCCAGCAGGGCGGGAAGCAATCAGCCCCAGCATTTT.

The chain couples TRBV6-8 to TRBJ1-5, with D possibly being TRBD1 (6 bases). There are 13 residues in the CDR3. The ends were cut back, 6 bases at V and 5 bases at J, with 11 bases in the middle. CDR1 and CDR2 (germline): MNHGY, SAAAGT. CDR3 DNA sequence: TGTGCCAGCAGGTCAAACAGGGATCAGCCCCAGCATTTT. Translated, it gives CASRSNRDQPQHF.

This chain joins TRBV5-1 and TRBJ2-7; 10 bases map to TRBD2. Germline values: CDR1 SGHRS, CDR2 YFSETQ. The CDR3 sequence is 16 residues long. The J segment lost 0 bases and the V segment lost 2 bases, leaving 5 bases of the junction unmatched. This CDR3 is CASSFSGRSSSYEQYF. For the CDR3, the DNA is TGCGCCAGCAGCTTTAGCGGGAGGTCCAGCTCCTACGAGCAGTACTTC.

The chain employs TRBV10-1 and TRBJ2-7; D gene uncertain. V lost 0 bases, J lost 6 bases, and 9 bases lay in between. This CDR3 has 13 amino acids. Per the germline V gene, CDR1 is WNHNN and CDR2 is SYGVQD (reference sequence). The CDR3 loop reads CASSESRVREQYF. The CDR3 DNA follows: TGCGCCAGCAGTGAGTCAAGGGTTCGCGAGCAGTACTTC.

The chain employs TRBV10-1 and TRBJ2-7; 10 bases are shared with TRBD1. This CDR3 spans 13 amino acids. Germline trimming cut 8 bases from V and 2 bases from J; bases unmatched to any gene: 3. Germline CDR1 and CDR2: WNHNN and SYGVQD (reference sequence). The CDR3 reads CASPGQGAYEQYF. The CDR3 coding sequence is TGCGCCAGCCCCGGACAGGGGGCCTACGAGCAGTACTTC.

V gene TRBV6-7 combines with J gene TRBJ2-7; D not resolved. TRBV6-7 is noted as an ORF with a role that remains uncertain. Between the trimmed V and J ends, which lost 5 bases and 4 bases, there was a span of 6 bases. The CDR3 length is 11 residues. DNA of the CDR3: TGTGCCAGCAGTCGAATTTACGAGCAGTACTTC. This sequence encodes CASSRIYEQYF.

The chain recombines TRBV7-1 with TRBJ2-3; D unresolved. TRBV7-1 is an open reading frame whose function is uncertain. Trimming stripped 4 bases from V and 3 bases from J, with 14 bases between. The CDR3 sequence is 15 residues long. CDR3: CASSLVFIGTDTQYF. DNA of the CDR3: TGTGCCAGCAGCTTAGTTTTTATAGGTACAGATACGCAGTATTTT.

This clone was observed a single time. The gene calls are TRBV18 and TRBJ2-7; D is perhaps TRBD1 or TRBD2 (5 bases each). V lost 6 bases and J lost 7, with 16 bases in between. The germline V gene has CDR1 KGHSH and CDR2 LQKENI. This CDR3 region has 13 residues. The CDR3 region is CASSGRVPSEQYF. The CDR3 DNA sequence: TGTGCCAGCTCGGGACGGGTCCCTTCGGAGCAGTACTTC.

This rearrangement joins TRBV19 to TRBJ2-1, with D unclear. V shed 5 bases and J shed 7 bases, with 9 bases lying between them. The length of the CDR3 is 12 residues. Germline CDR1 reads LNHDA; CDR2 reads SQIVND (reference sequence). The chain's CDR3 is CASSPNRNEQFF. CDR3 sequence (DNA): TGTGCCAGTAGTCCTAATCGAAATGAGCAGTTCTTC.